This T cell receptor beta chain stems from a study of early T cells in non-severe SARS-CoV-2 infection. Findings of the study overall: Clonotype matching in VDJdb favored anti-spike CD8 responses and did not capture private and CD4 specificities.

MiXCR was run by TCRdb on the 5' RACE reads, yielding one entry per CDR3 protein. This sample yields about 60,000 distinct CDR3 sequences, of which 5.6% are seen a single time; roughly 7% belongs to the top ten. The CDR3 consists of 15 residues. Trimming took 5 bases from V and 3 from J, leaving 15 bases between them. Looked up from germline, CDR1 is SGHAT and CDR2 is FQNNGV. There are many counts of this clonotype. Its antigen is undetermined. Sequencing was carried out using whole blood. The chain uses TRBV11-2 and TRBJ2-3; D possibly corresponds to TRBD2 (7 bases). The sequence was collected from an adult who was a healthcare worker with PCR-confirmed SARS-CoV-2 infection or an uninfected control (not recorded which). The CDR3 reads CASSPRGAETDTQYF. The CDR3 coding sequence is TGTGCCAGCAGCCCCCGGGGGGCGGAAACAGATACGCAGTATTTT. Combining the CDR3 with reference TRBV11-2 and TRBJ2-3 gives the whole variable domain EAGVAQSPRYKIIEKRQSVAFWCNPISGHATLYWYQQILGQGPKLLIQFQNNGVVDDSQLPKDRFSAERLKGVDSTLKIQPAKLEDSAVYLCASSPRGAETDTQYFGPGTRLTVL.